These 23 T cell receptor beta chains came from one sample sequenced in a study of early T cells in non-severe SARS-CoV-2 infection. Each CDR3 protein gets one entry after TCRdb re-called the 5' RACE reads with MiXCR. The sample lists 45,000 to 75,000 distinct CDR3 sequences, 5.6% occurring once. The sample was whole blood. The receptors stem from an adult who was a healthcare worker with PCR-confirmed SARS-CoV-2 infection or an uninfected control (not recorded which).

This clonotype was observed at least ten times. The genes are TRBV14 and TRBJ1-5, with 7 bases fitting TRBD1. This CDR3 region has 15 residues. Germline-derived CDR1 and CDR2 are SGHDN and FVKESK. V trimming: 2 bases; J trimming: 5 bases; junction bases outside the gene matches: 6. The chain's CDR3 is CASSQTGVIHQPQHF. The CDR3 nucleotides are TGTGCCAGCAGCCAAACAGGGGTCATACATCAGCCCCAGCATTTT. Full variable domain (outside the CDR3, taken from reference TRBV14 and TRBJ1-5): EAGVTQFPSHSVIEKGQTVTLRCDPISGHDNLYWYRRVMGKEIKFLLHFVKESKQDESGMPNNRFLAERTGGTYSTLKVQPAELEDSGVYFCASSQTGVIHQPQHFGDGTRLSIL.

In this sample, this clonotype turned up many times. This sequence joins TRBV6-5 and TRBJ2-7, with a tentative D call TRBD1 (6 bases). The V gene's germline CDR1 is MNHEY and CDR2 SVGAGI. The V and J ends lost 2 bases and 0 bases respectively, with 11 bases between them. There are 15 residues in the CDR3. The CDR3 spells CASSYSWDISYEQYF. CDR3 DNA: TGTGCCAGCAGTTACAGTTGGGACATCTCCTACGAGCAGTACTTC.

This clonotype was seen many times. This chain uses TRBV2 with TRBJ2-7; D is ambiguous. This CDR3 has 14 residues. From germline, CDR1 is SNHLY and CDR2 FYNNEI. Deletions cut 8 bases from V and 2 bases from J, with 16 bases between. CDR3 sequence (DNA): TGTGCCAGCCTGGAGAAGGGTGTCCCCTACGAGCAGTACTTC. Translating it yields CASLEKGVPYEQYF. The full variable domain, its missing parts supplied by reference TRBV2 and TRBJ2-7, is EPEVTQTPSHQVTQMGQEVILRCVPISNHLYFYWYRQILGQKVEFLVSFYNNEISEKSEIFDDQFSVERPDGSNFTLKIRSTKLEDSAMYFCASLEKGVPYEQYFGPGTRLTVT.

The V call is TRBV12-3 or TRBV12-4, the J call TRBJ2-7, with D perhaps matching TRBD2 (6 bases). Trimming cost V 4 bases and J 0 bases, with 13 bases left between them. This CDR3 has 15 amino acids. CDR3: CASSSAGRSSYEQYF. The CDR3 nucleotides are TGTGCCAGCAGTTCGGCGGGACGTAGCTCCTACGAGCAGTACTTC.

This clonotype appeared a few times. The chain links TRBV20-1 to TRBJ1-6; 8 bases align to TRBD1. V lost 6 bases, J lost 0 bases, and 7 bases stayed unmatched. The CDR3 runs to 16 residues. Germline CDR1 DFQATT, CDR2 SNEGSKA (reference sequence). This CDR3 reads CSAHRDRFSYNSPLHF. CDR3 DNA sequence: TGCAGTGCCCACCGGGACAGGTTCTCCTATAATTCACCCCTCCACTTT.

This sequence joins TRBV9 and TRBJ2-7; maybe TRBD1 (6 bases). V shed 4 bases and J shed 1 base, with 15 bases lying between them. The CDR3 length is 15 residues. CDR1 and CDR2 from the germline V gene are SGDLS and YYNGEE. CDR3 sequence: CASSPATGPSYEQYF. CDR3 in DNA: TGTGCCAGCAGCCCGGCGACAGGACCGTCCTACGAGCAGTACTTC.

This clonotype was seen a handful of times. The chain recombines TRBV18 with TRBJ1-1, with 10 bases fitting TRBD1. Trimming cost V 4 bases and J 3 bases; bases outside gene matches: 2. This CDR3 has 14 residues. From germline, CDR1 is KGHSH and CDR2 LQKENI. The CDR3: CASSLGTGDTEAFF. CDR3 sequence (DNA): TGTGCCAGCTCACTAGGGACAGGGGACACTGAAGCTTTCTTT.

This clonotype was observed at least ten times. The chain recombines TRBV19 with TRBJ2-7, with D unresolved. The CDR3 covers 12 residues. V shed 5 bases and J shed 0 bases, with 5 bases lying between them. Looked up from germline, CDR1 is LNHDA and CDR2 is SQIVND (reference sequence). The CDR3, as DNA: TGTGCCAGTAGTCTGGGCTCCTACGAGCAGTACTTC. Its translation: CASSLGSYEQYF. Supplemented by reference TRBV19 and TRBJ2-7, the full variable domain reads DGGITQSPKYLFRKEGQNVTLSCEQNLNHDAMYWYRQDPGQGLRLIYYSQIVNDFQKGDIAEGYSVSREKKESFPLTVTSAQKNPTAFYLCASSLGSYEQYFGPGTRLTVT.

V is TRBV6-2 or TRBV6-3 and J is TRBJ2-5; no reliable D call. Trimming removed 6 bases from V and 1 base from J, with 15 bases in between. The CDR3 covers 15 residues. CDR1 and CDR2 (germline): MNHEY, SVGEGT. In nucleotides, the CDR3 is TGTGCCAGCAGCTTTCCAAGGCAGCTCCAAGAGACCCAGTACTTC. Amino acid sequence: CASSFPRQLQETQYF.

There are many counts of this clonotype. This chain joins TRBV29-1 and TRBJ2-7; a possible D gene is TRBD1 (5 bases). Between the trimmed V and J ends, which lost 3 bases and 5 bases, there was a span of 8 bases. CDR1 and CDR2 from the germline V gene are SQVTM and ANQGSEA. CDR3 length: 11 residues. This CDR3 is CSVDRANEQYF. Here the CDR3 DNA reads TGCAGCGTTGACAGGGCGAACGAGCAGTACTTC.

V is TRBV19 and J is TRBJ2-2; 8 nucleotides match TRBD1. The J segment lost 6 bases and the V segment lost 5 bases, leaving 8 bases of the junction unmatched. Germline V gives CDR1 LNHDA, CDR2 SQIVND (reference sequence). The CDR3 is 15 residues long. CDR3 nucleotides: TGTGCCAGTAGTGGGGCAGGGGGCTTCGCCGGGGAGCTGTTTTTT. This translates into CASSGAGGFAGELFF.

Ten or more counts support this clonotype. The chain carries TRBV20-1 and TRBJ2-2; TRBD1 agrees at 11 bases. V trimming: 5 bases; J trimming: 3 bases; junction bases outside the gene matches: 2. The CDR3 runs 14 residues. Germline V CDR1 and CDR2: DFQATT, SNEGSKA (reference sequence). The CDR3 protein is CSAPDRGHTGELFF. DNA of the CDR3: TGCAGTGCTCCGGACAGGGGGCACACCGGGGAGCTGTTTTTT.

V usage is TRBV12-3 or TRBV12-4 and J usage is TRBJ2-7; D is perhaps TRBD1 or TRBD2 (6 bases each). This CDR3 has 14 amino acids. Trimming took 6 bases from V and 0 from J, leaving 12 bases between them. Here the CDR3 reads CASRLEGGSYEQYF. The CDR3 DNA sequence: TGTGCCAGCAGACTCGAGGGGGGCTCCTACGAGCAGTACTTC.

This clonotype has a handful of counts. The chain couples TRBV7-9 to TRBJ2-7; TRBD1 agrees at 8 bases. The ends lost 1 base at V and 9 bases at J; junction bases unmatched: 8. Germline CDR1 is SEHNR and CDR2 is FQNEAQ (reference sequence). This CDR3 has 14 amino acids. The CDR3 protein is CASSLGAGGQVQYF. The DNA of the CDR3 is TGTGCCAGCAGCTTAGGGGCAGGGGGCCAGGTGCAGTACTTC. Full variable domain (outside the CDR3, taken from reference TRBV7-9 and TRBJ2-7): DTGVSQNPRHKITKRGQNVTFRCDPISEHNRLYWYRQTLGQGPEFLTYFQNEAQLEKSRLLSDRFSAERPKGSFSTLEIQRTEQGDSAMYLCASSLGAGGQVQYFGPGTRLTVT.

This clonotype has a handful of counts. J is TRBJ2-1 and V is TRBV5-1; D perhaps matches TRBD2 (6 bases). Looked up from germline, CDR1 is SGHRS and CDR2 is YFSETQ. The V end lost 3 bases, the J end lost 5 bases, and 12 bases lay between the germline ends. The CDR3 totals 14 residues. The CDR3 here is CASSSTSSHNEQFF. The CDR3 bases are TGCGCCAGCAGCTCTACTAGCAGTCACAATGAGCAGTTCTTC.

This clonotype appeared many times. The chain joins TRBV7-6 to TRBJ2-5; a possible D gene is TRBD2 (5 bases). Trimming pared 7 bases from V and 1 base from J, leaving 19 bases between. The CDR3 consists of 16 residues. Germline V CDR1 and CDR2: SGHVS, FNYEAQ. In nucleotides, the CDR3 is TGTGCCAGCACGACCGGATGGGAAAGCGGCCAAGAGACCCAGTACTTC. Translation: CASTTGWESGQETQYF.

This clonotype was counted many times. V and J are TRBV18 and TRBJ2-1, with 12 bases aligning to TRBD2. This CDR3 has 15 amino acids. Germline-derived CDR1 and CDR2 are KGHSH and LQKENI. J gave up 6 bases and V 6 bases, and 6 bases lay outside the gene matches. The DNA of the CDR3 is TGTGCCAGCTCGCAACTAGCGGGGGGCACCAATGAGCAGTTCTTC. It is translated as CASSQLAGGTNEQFF.

This clonotype was observed many times. V and J are TRBV24-1 and TRBJ2-7; 7 bases are a match to TRBD1. Germline V lookup: CDR1 KGHDR, CDR2 SFDVKD. The CDR3 consists of 11 residues. The CDR3 sequence is CAQYRGSEQYF. The CDR3 DNA follows: TGTGCACAGTACAGGGGAAGCGAGCAGTACTTC.

The J gene is TRBJ2-3, the V gene TRBV29-1; 8 bases are shared with TRBD1. CDR1 is SQVTM and CDR2 is ANQGSEA in the germline V gene. Trimming at V came to 3 bases and at J to 3 bases, leaving 2 bases not matched to a gene. The CDR3 runs to 13 residues. The CDR3 protein is CSVETGVTDTQYF. For the CDR3, the DNA is TGCAGCGTTGAGACAGGGGTGACAGATACGCAGTATTTT.

The table lists this clonotype with many counts. The genes are TRBV4-1 and TRBJ1-2; D uncertain. In germline, CDR1 is MGHRA, CDR2 YSYEKL. The CDR3 extends over 15 amino acids. Deletions cut 5 bases from V and 4 bases from J, with 17 bases between. Here the CDR3 reads CASSTARTAGYGYTF. CDR3 nucleotide sequence: TGCGCCAGCAGCACCGCCCGGACGGCAGGCTATGGCTACACCTTC.

The gene calls are TRBV2 and TRBJ1-5; a weak D match, TRBD1 (5 bases). V was clipped by 5 bases and J by 0 bases, with 11 bases between them. CDR3 size: 15 residues. Per germline, CDR1 SNHLY and CDR2 FYNNEI. Written as DNA, the CDR3 is TGTGCCAGCAGTAGCCGGAGGGGTAGCAATCAGCCCCAGCATTTT. This codes for CASSSRRGSNQPQHF.

This clonotype was counted a few times. The CDR3 reads CSAGTGPYYGYTF. CDR3 DNA: TGCAGCGCTGGGACAGGGCCTTACTATGGCTACACCTTC. The chain couples TRBV29-1 to TRBJ1-2; 9 nucleotides line up with TRBD1. The ends lost 7 bases at V and 3 bases at J; junction bases unmatched: 6. This CDR3 spans 13 amino acids. Germline V gene sequence: CDR1 SQVTM, CDR2 ANQGSEA.

This clonotype was observed at least ten times. The chain has TRBV9 and TRBJ2-3, with 11 bases lining up with TRBD2. Trimming took 0 bases from V and 2 from J; bases not matched to a gene: 5. CDR1 is SGDLS, CDR2 YYNGEE, per germline. The CDR3 contains 17 residues. The chain's CDR3 is CASSVEASGRNTDTQYF. CDR3 bases: TGTGCCAGCAGCGTAGAGGCTAGCGGGAGGAACACAGATACGCAGTATTTT.